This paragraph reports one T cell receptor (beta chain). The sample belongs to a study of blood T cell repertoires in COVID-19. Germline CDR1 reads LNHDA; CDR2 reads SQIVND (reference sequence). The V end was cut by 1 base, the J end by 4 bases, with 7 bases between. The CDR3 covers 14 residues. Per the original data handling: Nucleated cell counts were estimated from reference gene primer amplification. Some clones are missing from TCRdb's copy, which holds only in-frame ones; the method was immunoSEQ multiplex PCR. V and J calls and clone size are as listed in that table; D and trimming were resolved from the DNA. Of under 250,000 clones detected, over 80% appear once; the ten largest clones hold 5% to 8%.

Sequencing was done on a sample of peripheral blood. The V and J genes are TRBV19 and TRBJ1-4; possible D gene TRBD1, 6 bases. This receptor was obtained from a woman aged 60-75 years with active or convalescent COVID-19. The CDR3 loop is CASSIGTVNEKLFF. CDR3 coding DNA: TGTGCCAGTAGTATAGGGACAGTTAATGAAAAACTGTTTTTT.